The clone carrying this T cell receptor (beta chain) has just one count. This sample stems from a study of blood T cell repertoires in COVID-19. Whole-study context: Donors in the United States, Italy and Spain gave samples during acute or convalescent COVID-19. T cells, B-cell-depleted T cells, or PBMCs supplied cDNA or gDNA.

Authors' analysis steps: Estimates of nucleated cell counts were drawn from the amplification of reference gene primers. The repertoire was sequenced with immunoSEQ multiplex PCR; TCRdb's copy has only in-frame clones and lacks some. Clone size and V and J calls were adopted from that table, with D and trimming inferred from the DNA. The repertoire holds about 220,000 clones, roughly 85% seen once, with 3.6% in the top ten. Germline-derived CDR1 and CDR2 are SGHDT and YYEEEE. This CDR3 has 16 amino acids. V was shortened by 4 bases and J by 0 bases, with 17 bases between the two germline ends. The TCR was taken from a woman older than 75 with acute or convalescent COVID-19. The gene calls are TRBV5-6 and TRBJ2-7; D may be TRBD2 (6 bases). Material for sequencing was peripheral blood. In nucleotides, the CDR3 is TGTGCCAGCAGCCCCCGCGGGGCCAGGAGCTCCTACGAGCAGTACTTC. It translates to CASSPRGARSSYEQYF.